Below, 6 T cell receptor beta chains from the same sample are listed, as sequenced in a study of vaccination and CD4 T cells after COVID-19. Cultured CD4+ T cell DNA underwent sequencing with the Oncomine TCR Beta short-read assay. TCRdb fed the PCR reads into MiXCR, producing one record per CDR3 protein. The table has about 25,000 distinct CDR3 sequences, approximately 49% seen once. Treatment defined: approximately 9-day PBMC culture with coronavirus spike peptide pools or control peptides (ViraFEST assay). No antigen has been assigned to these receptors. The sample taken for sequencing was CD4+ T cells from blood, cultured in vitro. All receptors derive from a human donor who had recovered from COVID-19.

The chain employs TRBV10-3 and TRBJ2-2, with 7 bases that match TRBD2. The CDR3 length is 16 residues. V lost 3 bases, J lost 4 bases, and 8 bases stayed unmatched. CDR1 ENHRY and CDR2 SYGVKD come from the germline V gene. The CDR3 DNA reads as TGTGCCATCAGTGACGGGTCCCTAGCGGTCACCGGGGAGCTGTTTTTT. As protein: CAISDGSLAVTGELFF.

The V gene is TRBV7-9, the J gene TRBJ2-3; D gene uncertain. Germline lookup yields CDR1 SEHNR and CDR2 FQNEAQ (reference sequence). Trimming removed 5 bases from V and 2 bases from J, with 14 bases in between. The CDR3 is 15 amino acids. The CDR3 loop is CASSPSLEYTDTQYF. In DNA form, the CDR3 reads TGTGCCAGCAGCCCGTCCCTGGAGTACACAGATACGCAGTATTTT.

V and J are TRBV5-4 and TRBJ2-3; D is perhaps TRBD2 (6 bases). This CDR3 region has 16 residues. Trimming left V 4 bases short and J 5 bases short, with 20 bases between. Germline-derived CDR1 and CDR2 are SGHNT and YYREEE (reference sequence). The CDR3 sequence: CASSDGAGTLQDTQYF. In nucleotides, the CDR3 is TGTGCCAGCAGCGATGGGGCCGGGACTTTGCAAGATACGCAGTATTTT. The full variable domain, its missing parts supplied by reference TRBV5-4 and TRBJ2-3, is ETGVTQSPTHLIKTRGQQVTLRCSSQSGHNTVSWYQQALGQGPQFIFQYYREEENGRGNFPPRFSGLQFPNYSSELNVNALELDDSALYLCASSDGAGTLQDTQYFGPGTRLTVL.

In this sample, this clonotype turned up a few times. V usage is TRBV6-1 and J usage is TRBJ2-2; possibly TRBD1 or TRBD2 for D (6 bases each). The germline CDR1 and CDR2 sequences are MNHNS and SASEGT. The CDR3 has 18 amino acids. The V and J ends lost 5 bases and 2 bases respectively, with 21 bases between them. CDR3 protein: CASSQPLWGASNTGELFF. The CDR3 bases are TGTGCCAGCAGTCAACCACTTTGGGGGGCCTCTAACACCGGGGAGCTGTTTTTT.

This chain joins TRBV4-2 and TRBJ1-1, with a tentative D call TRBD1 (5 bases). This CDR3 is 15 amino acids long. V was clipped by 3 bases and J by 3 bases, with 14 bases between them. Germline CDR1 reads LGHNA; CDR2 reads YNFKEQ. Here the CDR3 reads CASSQAGSRHTEAFF. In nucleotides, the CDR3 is TGTGCCAGCAGCCAGGCAGGGTCTAGGCACACTGAAGCTTTCTTT.

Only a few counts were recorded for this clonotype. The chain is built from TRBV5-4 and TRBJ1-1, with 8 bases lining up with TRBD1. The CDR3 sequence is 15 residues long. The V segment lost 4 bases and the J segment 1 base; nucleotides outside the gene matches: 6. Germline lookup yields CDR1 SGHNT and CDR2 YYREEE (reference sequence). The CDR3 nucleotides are TGTGCCAGCAGCCCGGGCGGGACAGGGAACACTGAAGCTTTCTTT. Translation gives CASSPGGTGNTEAFF.